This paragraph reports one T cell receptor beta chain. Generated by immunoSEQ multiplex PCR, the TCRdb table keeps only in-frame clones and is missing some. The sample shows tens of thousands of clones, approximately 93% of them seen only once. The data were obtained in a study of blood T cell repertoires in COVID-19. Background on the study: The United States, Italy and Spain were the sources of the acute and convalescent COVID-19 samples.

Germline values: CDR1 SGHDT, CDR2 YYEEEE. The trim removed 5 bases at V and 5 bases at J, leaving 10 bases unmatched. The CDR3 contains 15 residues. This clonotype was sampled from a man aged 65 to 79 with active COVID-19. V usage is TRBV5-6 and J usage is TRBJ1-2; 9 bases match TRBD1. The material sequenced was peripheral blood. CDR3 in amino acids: CASRRPGQGGYGYTF. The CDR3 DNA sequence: TGTGCCAGCAGGCGTCCGGGACAGGGCGGGTATGGCTACACCTTC.